This TCR beta chain was sequenced in a study of blood T cell repertoires in COVID-19. At the level of the study: COVID-19 samples collected from the United States, Italy and Spain covered acute and convalescent phases. The cDNA or gDNA used as material had been derived from T cells, B-cell-depleted T cells, or PBMCs.

The CDR3 sequence is 13 residues long. From germline, CDR1 is SGDLS and CDR2 YYNGEE. V shed 2 bases and J shed 8 bases, with 11 bases lying between them. TCRdb's copy holds only in-frame clones and misses some; the assay was immunoSEQ multiplex PCR. This sample yields some 120,000 clones, of which 75% to 85% are seen a single time; 3.8% belongs to the top ten. The chain carries TRBV9 and TRBJ2-1; D gene ambiguous. The receptor was isolated from a woman between 45 and 65 years old with acute or convalescent COVID-19. Sequenced material: peripheral blood. In DNA form, the CDR3 reads TGTGCCAGCAGCGTTCAAGGAGATGATGAGCAGTTCTTC. This codes for CASSVQGDDEQFF.